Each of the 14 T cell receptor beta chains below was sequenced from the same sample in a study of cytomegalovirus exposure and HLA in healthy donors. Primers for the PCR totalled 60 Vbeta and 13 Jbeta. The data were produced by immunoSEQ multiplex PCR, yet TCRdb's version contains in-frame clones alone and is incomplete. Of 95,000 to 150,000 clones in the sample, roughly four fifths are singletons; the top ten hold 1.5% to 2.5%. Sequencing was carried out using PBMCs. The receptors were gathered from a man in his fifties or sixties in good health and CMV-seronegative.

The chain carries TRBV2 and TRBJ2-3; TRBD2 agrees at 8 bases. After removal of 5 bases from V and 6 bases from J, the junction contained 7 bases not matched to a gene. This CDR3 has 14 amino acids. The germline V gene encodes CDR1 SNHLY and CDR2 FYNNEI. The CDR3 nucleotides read TGTGCCAGCAGTTTAGCGGGGTGGTCGGATACGCAGTATTTT. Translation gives CASSLAGWSDTQYF.

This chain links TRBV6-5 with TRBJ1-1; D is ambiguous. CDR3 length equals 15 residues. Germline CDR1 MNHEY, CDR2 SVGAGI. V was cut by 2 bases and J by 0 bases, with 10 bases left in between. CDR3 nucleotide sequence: TGTGCCAGCAGTTACGGAGGAGACATGAACACTGAAGCTTTCTTT. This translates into CASSYGGDMNTEAFF.

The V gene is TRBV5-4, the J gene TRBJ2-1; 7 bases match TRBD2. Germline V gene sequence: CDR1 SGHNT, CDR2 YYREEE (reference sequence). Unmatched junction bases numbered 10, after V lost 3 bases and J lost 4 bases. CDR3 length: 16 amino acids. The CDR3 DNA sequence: TGTGCCAGCAGCTCCCTTGACAGCGGGGAGTACAATGAGCAGTTCTTC. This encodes CASSSLDSGEYNEQFF.

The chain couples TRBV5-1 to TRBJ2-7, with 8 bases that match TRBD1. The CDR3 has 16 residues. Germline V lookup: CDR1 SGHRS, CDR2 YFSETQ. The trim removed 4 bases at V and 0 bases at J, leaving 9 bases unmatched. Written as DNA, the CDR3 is TGCGCCAGCAGCCCGAAGGGACAGGCAAGCTCCTACGAGCAGTACTTC. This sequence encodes CASSPKGQASSYEQYF.

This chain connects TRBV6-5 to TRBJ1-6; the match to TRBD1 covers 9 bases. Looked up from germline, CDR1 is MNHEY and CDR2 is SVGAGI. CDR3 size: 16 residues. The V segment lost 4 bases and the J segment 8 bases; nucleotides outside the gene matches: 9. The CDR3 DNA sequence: TGTGCCAGCAGTTTCACAGGGGGCGGCACGGATTCACCCCTCCACTTT. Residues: CASSFTGGGTDSPLHF.

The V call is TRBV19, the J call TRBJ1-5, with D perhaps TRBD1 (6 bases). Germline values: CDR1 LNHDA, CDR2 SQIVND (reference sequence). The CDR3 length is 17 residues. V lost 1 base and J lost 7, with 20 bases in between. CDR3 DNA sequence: TGTGCCAGTAGTATAGGGTACAGGGAGGGCCGGGGACAGCCCCAGCATTTT. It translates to CASSIGYREGRGQPQHF.

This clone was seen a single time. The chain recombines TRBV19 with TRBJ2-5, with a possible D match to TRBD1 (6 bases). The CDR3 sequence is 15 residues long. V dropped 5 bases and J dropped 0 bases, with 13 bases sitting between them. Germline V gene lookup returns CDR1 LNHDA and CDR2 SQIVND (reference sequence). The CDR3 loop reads CASSPGHGNQETQYF. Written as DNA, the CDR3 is TGTGCCAGTAGTCCGGGACACGGTAACCAAGAGACCCAGTACTTC.

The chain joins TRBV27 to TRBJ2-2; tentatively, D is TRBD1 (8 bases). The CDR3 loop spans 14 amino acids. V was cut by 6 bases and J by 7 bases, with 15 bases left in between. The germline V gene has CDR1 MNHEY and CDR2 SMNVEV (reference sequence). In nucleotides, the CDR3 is TGTGCCAGCAGACAGGGGGGGGCCCACGGGGAGCTGTTTTTT. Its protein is CASRQGGAHGELFF.

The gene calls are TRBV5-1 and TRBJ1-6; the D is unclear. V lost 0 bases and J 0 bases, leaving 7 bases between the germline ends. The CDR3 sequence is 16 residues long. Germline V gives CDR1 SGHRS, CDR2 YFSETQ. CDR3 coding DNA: TGCGCCAGCAGCTTGGACAGCAGCTCCTATAATTCACCCCTCCACTTT. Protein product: CASSLDSSSYNSPLHF.

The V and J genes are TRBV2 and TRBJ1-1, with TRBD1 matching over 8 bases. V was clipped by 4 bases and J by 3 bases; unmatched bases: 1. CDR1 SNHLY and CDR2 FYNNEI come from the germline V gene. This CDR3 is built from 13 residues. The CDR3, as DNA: TGTGCCAGCAGTGGGACAGGGTACACTGAAGCTTTCTTT. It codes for CASSGTGYTEAFF.

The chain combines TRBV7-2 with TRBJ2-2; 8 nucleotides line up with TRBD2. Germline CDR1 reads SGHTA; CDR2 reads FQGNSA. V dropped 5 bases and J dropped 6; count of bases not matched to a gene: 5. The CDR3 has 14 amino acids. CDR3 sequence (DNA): TGTGCCAGCAGCCCGGGGGGGGACGCCGGGGAGCTGTTTTTT. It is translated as CASSPGGDAGELFF.

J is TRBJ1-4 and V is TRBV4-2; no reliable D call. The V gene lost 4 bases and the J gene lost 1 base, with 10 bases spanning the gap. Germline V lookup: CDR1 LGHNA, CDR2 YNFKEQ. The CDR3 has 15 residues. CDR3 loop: CASSPYSRTNEKLFF. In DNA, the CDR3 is TGTGCCAGCAGCCCGTACAGCAGAACTAATGAAAAACTGTTTTTT.

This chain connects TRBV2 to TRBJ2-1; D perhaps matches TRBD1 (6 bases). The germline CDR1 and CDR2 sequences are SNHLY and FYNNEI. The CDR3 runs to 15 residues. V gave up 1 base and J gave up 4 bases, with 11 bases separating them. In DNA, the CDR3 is TGTGCCAGCAGTGAAGTCAGGGGCACTTACAATGAGCAGTTCTTC. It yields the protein CASSEVRGTYNEQFF.

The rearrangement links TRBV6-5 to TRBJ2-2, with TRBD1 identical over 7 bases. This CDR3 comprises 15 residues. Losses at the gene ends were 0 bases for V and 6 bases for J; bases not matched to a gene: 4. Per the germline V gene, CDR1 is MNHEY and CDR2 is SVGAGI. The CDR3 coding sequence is TGTGCCAGCAGTTACTCTACAGGGGTGGCCGGGGAGCTGTTTTTT. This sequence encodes CASSYSTGVAGELFF.